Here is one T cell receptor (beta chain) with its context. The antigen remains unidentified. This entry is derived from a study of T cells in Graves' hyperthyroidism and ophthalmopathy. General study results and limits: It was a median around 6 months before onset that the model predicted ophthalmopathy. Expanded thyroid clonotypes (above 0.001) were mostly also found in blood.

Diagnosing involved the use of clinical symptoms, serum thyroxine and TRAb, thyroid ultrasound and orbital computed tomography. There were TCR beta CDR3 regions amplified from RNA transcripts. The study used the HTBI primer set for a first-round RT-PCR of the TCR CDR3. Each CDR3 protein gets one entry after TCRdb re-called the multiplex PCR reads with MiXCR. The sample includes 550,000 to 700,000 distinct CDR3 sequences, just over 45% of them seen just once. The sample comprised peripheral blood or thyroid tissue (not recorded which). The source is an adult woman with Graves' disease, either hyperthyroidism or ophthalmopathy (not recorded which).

CDR3 nucleotides: TGTGCCAGCAGAGGAAGGGGACAACTCCGCTACGAGCAGTACTTC. Its protein is CASRGRGQLRYEQYF. The chain carries TRBV6-2 or TRBV6-3 and TRBJ2-7; D is perhaps TRBD1 (6 bases). This CDR3 is 15 amino acids long. Trimming cost V 6 bases and J 3 bases, with 18 bases left between them. Germline V gene sequence: CDR1 MNHEY, CDR2 SVGEGT.